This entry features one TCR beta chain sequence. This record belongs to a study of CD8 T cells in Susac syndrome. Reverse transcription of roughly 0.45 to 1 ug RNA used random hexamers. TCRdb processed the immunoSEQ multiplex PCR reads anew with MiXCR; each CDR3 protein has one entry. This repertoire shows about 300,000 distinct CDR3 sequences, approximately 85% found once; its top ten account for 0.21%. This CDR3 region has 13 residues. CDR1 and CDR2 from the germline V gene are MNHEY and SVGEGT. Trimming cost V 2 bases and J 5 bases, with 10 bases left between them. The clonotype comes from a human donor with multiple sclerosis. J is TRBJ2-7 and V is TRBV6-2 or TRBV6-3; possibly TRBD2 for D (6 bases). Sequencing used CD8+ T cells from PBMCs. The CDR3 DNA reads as TGTGCCAGCAGTTACAGTCCGGGGGACGAGCAGTACTTC. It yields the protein CASSYSPGDEQYF.